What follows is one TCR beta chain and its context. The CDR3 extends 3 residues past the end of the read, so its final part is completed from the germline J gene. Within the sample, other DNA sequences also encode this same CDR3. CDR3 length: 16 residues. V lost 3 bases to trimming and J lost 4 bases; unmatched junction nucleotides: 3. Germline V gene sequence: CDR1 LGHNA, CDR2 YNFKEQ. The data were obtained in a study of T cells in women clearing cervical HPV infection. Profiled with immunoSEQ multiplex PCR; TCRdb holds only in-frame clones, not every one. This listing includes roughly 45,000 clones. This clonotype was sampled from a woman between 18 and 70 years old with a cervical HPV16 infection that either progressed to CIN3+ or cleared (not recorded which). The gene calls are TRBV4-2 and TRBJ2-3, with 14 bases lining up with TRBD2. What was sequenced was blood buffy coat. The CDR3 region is CASSQGTSGGADTQYF. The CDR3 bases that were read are TGTGCCAGCAGCCAGGGGACTAGCGGGGGAGCAGATACG.